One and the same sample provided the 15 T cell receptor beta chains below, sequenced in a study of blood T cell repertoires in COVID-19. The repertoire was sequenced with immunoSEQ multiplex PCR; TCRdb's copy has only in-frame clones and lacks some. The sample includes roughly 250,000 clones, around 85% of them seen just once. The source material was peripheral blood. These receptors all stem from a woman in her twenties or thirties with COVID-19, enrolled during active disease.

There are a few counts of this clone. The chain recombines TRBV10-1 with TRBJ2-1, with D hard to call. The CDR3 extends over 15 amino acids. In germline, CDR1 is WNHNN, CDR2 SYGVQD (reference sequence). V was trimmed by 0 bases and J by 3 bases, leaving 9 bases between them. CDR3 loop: CASSESVLYYNEQFF. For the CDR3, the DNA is TGCGCCAGCAGTGAGTCCGTATTGTACTACAATGAGCAGTTCTTC.

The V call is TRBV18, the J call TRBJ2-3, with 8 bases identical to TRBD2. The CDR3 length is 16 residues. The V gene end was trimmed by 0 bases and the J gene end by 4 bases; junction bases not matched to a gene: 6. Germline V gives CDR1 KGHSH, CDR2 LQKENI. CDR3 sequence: CASSPPGLAMADTQYF. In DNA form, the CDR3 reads TGTGCCAGCTCACCACCAGGACTAGCAATGGCAGATACGCAGTATTTT.

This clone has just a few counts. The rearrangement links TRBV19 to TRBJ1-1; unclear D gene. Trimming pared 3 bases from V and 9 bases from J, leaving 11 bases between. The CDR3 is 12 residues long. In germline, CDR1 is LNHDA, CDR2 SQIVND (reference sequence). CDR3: CASSIGVTQAFF. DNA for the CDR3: TGTGCCAGTAGTATCGGGGTTACTCAAGCTTTCTTT.

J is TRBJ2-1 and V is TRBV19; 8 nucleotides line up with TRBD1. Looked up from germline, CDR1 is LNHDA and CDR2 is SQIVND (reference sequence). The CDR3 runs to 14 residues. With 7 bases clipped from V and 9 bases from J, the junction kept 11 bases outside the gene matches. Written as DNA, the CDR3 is TGTGCCAGTACCCTCAGGGGGCGCCTGGGTGAGCAGTTCTTC. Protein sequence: CASTLRGRLGEQFF.

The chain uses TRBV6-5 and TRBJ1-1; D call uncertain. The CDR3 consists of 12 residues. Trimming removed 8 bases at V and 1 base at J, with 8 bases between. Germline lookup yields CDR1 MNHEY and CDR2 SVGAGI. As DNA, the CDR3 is TGTGCCAGCCTCACTAGGAACACTGAAGCTTTCTTT. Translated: CASLTRNTEAFF.

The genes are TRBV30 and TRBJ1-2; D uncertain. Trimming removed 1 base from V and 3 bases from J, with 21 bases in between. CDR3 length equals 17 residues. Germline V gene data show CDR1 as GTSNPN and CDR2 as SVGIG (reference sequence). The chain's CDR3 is CAWSESGWVGQDYGYTF. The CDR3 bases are TGTGCCTGGAGTGAATCTGGGTGGGTAGGTCAGGACTATGGCTACACCTTC.

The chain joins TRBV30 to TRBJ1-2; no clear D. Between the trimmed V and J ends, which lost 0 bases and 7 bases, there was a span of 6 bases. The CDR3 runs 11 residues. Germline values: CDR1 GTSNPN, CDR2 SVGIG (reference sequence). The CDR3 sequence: CAWSVGPGYTF. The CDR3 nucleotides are TGTGCCTGGAGTGTGGGCCCTGGCTACACCTTC.

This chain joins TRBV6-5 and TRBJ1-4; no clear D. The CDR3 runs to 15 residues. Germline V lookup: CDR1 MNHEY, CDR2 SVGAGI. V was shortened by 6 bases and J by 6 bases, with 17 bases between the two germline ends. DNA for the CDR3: TGTGCCAGCAGAAAAGGTACCGGAGGGTATGAAAAACTGTTTTTT. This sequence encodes CASRKGTGGYEKLFF.

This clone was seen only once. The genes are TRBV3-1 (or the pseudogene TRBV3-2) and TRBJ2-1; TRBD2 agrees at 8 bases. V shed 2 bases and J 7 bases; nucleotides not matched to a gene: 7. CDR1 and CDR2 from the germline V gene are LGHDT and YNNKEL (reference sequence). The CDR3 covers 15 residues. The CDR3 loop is CASSQPGGRINEQFF. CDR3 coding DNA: TGTGCCAGCAGCCAACCGGGGGGGCGGATAAATGAGCAGTTCTTC.

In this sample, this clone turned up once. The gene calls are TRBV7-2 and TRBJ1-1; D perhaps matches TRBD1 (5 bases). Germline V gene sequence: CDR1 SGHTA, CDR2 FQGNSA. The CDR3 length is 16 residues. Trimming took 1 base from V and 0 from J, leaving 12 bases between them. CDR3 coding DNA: TGTGCCAGCAGCTTAGTGGCAGGGCGAATGAACACTGAAGCTTTCTTT. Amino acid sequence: CASSLVAGRMNTEAFF.

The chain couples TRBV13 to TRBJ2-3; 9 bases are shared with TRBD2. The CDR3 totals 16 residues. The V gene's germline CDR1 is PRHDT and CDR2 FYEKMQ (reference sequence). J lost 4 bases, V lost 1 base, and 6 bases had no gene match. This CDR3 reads CASSLVSRGGPDTQYF. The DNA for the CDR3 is TGTGCCAGCAGCTTAGTCTCGCGGGGGGGGCCAGATACGCAGTATTTT.

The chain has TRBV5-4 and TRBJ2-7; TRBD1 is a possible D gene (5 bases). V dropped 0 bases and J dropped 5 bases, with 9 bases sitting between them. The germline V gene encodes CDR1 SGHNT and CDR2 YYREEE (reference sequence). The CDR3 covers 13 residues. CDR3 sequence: CASSLAGYHEQYF. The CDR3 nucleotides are TGTGCCAGCAGCTTGGCAGGGTACCACGAGCAGTACTTC.

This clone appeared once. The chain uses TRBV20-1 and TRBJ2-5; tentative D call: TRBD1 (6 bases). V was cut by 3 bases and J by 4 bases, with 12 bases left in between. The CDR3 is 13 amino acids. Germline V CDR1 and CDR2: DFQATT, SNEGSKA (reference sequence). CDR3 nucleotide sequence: TGCAGTGCTAGTCCCAGGGGCCGAGAGACCCAGTACTTC. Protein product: CSASPRGRETQYF.

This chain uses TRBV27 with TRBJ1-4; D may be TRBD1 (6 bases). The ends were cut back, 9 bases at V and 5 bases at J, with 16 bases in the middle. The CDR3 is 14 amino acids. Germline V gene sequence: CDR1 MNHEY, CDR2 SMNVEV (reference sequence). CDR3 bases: TGTGCCAGTAAATCGGACAGCCACAATGAAAAACTGTTTTTT. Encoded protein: CASKSDSHNEKLFF.

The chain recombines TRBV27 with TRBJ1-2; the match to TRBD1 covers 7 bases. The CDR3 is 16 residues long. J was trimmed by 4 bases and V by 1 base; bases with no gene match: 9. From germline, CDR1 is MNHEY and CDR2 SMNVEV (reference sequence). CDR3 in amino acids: CASSLLGAGGVYGYTF. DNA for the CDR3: TGTGCCAGCAGTTTATTGGGGGCAGGGGGTGTCTATGGCTACACCTTC.